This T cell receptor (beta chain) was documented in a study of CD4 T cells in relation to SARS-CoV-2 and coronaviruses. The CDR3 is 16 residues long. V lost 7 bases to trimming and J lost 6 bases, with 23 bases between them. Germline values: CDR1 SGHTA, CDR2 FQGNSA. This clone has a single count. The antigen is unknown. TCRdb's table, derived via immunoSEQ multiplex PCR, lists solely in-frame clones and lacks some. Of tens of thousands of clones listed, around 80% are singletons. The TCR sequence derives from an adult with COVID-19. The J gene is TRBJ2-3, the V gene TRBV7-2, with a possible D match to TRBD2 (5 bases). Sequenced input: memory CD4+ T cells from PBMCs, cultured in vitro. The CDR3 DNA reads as TGTGCCAGCAAGCAAATTTTTTCAGGACTCCCGGATACGCAGTATTTT. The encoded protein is CASKQIFSGLPDTQYF.